The 29 T cell receptor beta chains given below trace back to one sample, sequenced in a study of T cell responses to AZD1222 COVID-19 vaccine. Generated by immunoSEQ multiplex PCR, the TCRdb table keeps only in-frame clones and is missing some. The table lists about 93,000 clones, 80% to 90% of them singletons. The specimen comprised peripheral blood, sampled 28 days after the second AZD1222 dose. The receptors were sampled from an adult who received the AZD1222 COVID-19 vaccine.

This rearrangement joins TRBV19 to TRBJ2-7; the D gene is possibly TRBD2 (6 bases). V was cut by 4 bases and J by 3 bases, with 13 bases left in between. The V gene's germline CDR1 is LNHDA and CDR2 SQIVND (reference sequence). The CDR3 loop spans 14 amino acids. The CDR3: CASSTAGWVYEQYF. CDR3 nucleotides: TGTGCCAGTAGTACGGCGGGATGGGTCTACGAGCAGTACTTC.

The CDR3 reads CASSRVLGTDTQYF. The CDR3 region has the DNA TGTGCCAGCAGTAGGGTACTAGGCACAGATACGCAGTATTTT. The chain employs TRBV7-9 and TRBJ2-3, with D maybe TRBD2 (5 bases). CDR3 length: 14 residues. Germline V gene sequence: CDR1 SEHNR, CDR2 FQNEAQ (reference sequence). The V end lost 6 bases, the J end lost 1 base, and 11 bases lay between the germline ends.

The rearrangement joins TRBV6-5 to TRBJ2-3; 9 positions agree with TRBD2. The trim removed 6 bases at V and 2 bases at J, leaving 6 bases unmatched. The CDR3 extends over 15 amino acids. From germline, CDR1 is MNHEY and CDR2 SVGAGI. CDR3 DNA: TGTGCCAGCAGCTTAGCGGGAGAGCCCACAGATACGCAGTATTTT. This sequence encodes CASSLAGEPTDTQYF.

This chain joins TRBV13 and TRBJ2-3, with D hard to call. The CDR3 is made up of 12 amino acids. Trimming took off 6 bases at V and 5 bases at J, with 9 bases between the two ends. The germline gives CDR1 PRHDT, CDR2 FYEKMQ (reference sequence). The CDR3 DNA is TGTGCCAGCAGTCCCAATAAAGATACGCAGTATTTT. The encoded protein is CASSPNKDTQYF.

J is TRBJ1-4 and V is TRBV5-1; possibly TRBD1 for D (5 bases). CDR1 SGHRS and CDR2 YFSETQ come from the germline V gene. The CDR3 covers 15 residues. V was shortened by 1 base and J by 7 bases, with 14 bases between the two germline ends. DNA of the CDR3: TGCGCCAGCAGCTTGAGAGGGGAGTTGGGTGAAAAACTGTTTTTT. It yields the protein CASSLRGELGEKLFF.

Concerning this clone itself: A read error likely explains this, since a far larger clone differs by one base. This chain joins TRBV7-9 and TRBJ1-5; 7 bases line up with TRBD1. The V gene end was trimmed by 2 bases and the J gene end by 3 bases; junction bases not matched to a gene: 1. The CDR3 has 14 residues. Germline assignment: CDR1 SEHNR and CDR2 FQNEAQ (reference sequence). The CDR3 region has the DNA TGTGCCAGCAGCTTAACAGGGGCCAATCAGCCCCAGCATTTT. Translating gives CASSLTGANQPQHF. Based on the CDR3 plus reference TRBV7-9 and TRBJ1-5, the full variable domain is DTGVSQNPRHKITKRGQNVTFRCDPISEHNRLYWYRQTLGQGPEFLTYFQNEAQLEKSRLLSDRFSAERPKGSFSTLEIQRTEQGDSAMYLCASSLTGANQPQHFGDGTRLSIL.

The chain links TRBV7-9 to TRBJ2-1; D possibly corresponds to TRBD2 (6 bases). Trimming pared 10 bases from V and 5 bases from J, leaving 21 bases between. The germline V gene has CDR1 SEHNR and CDR2 FQNEAQ (reference sequence). The length of the CDR3 is 15 residues. CDR3 protein: CATGPRDSYNNEQFF. In DNA form, the CDR3 reads TGTGCCACCGGGCCTCGGGACTCCTACAACAATGAGCAGTTCTTC.

This clone was recorded once. V usage is TRBV20-1 and J usage is TRBJ2-3; 9 bases are a match to TRBD1. The CDR3 covers 14 residues. Germline V lookup: CDR1 DFQATT, CDR2 SNEGSKA (reference sequence). V shed 3 bases and J 2 bases; nucleotides not matched to a gene: 3. As DNA, the CDR3 is TGCAGTGCTAGTACAGGGGGCACCACAGATACGCAGTATTTT. Its translation: CSASTGGTTDTQYF.

The chain has TRBV6-5 and TRBJ2-7, with D possibly being TRBD1 (5 bases). The CDR3 runs 14 residues. In germline, CDR1 is MNHEY, CDR2 SVGAGI. Trimming stripped 4 bases from V and 3 bases from J, with 13 bases between. Written as DNA, the CDR3 is TGTGCCAGCAGTTCCCCCGACAGAGTCTACGAGCAGTACTTC. This codes for CASSSPDRVYEQYF.

V gene TRBV6-2 or TRBV6-3 combines with J gene TRBJ1-1; D is unresolved. Trimming took off 2 bases at V and 7 bases at J, with 5 bases between the two ends. Germline loops: CDR1 MNHEY, CDR2 SVGEGT. The CDR3 contains 11 residues. The CDR3 DNA reads TGTGCCAGCAGTTACGCGCTTGAAGCTTTCTTT. Translated: CASSYALEAFF.

The chain uses TRBV10-3 and TRBJ1-4; TRBD1 aligns across 7 bases. V shed 10 bases and J 6 bases; nucleotides not matched to a gene: 8. The CDR3 runs 13 residues. Germline V lookup: CDR1 ENHRY, CDR2 SYGVKD. The CDR3 sequence is CATRQGGDEKLFF. CDR3 DNA sequence: TGTGCCACTCGACAGGGTGGGGATGAAAAACTGTTTTTT.

The CDR3: CASSQDLYEQYF. Here the CDR3 DNA reads TGTGCCAGCAGCCAAGATTTATACGAGCAGTACTTC. The chain carries TRBV3-1 (or the pseudogene TRBV3-2) and TRBJ2-7, with D uncertain. V was cut by 0 bases and J by 4 bases, with 4 bases left in between. The length of the CDR3 is 12 residues. The germline V gene has CDR1 LGHDT and CDR2 YNNKEL (reference sequence).

This chain uses TRBV11-1 with TRBJ2-3, with 13 bases fitting TRBD2. V lost 5 bases, J lost 4 bases, and 3 bases stayed unmatched. The CDR3 totals 15 residues. Germline V gene data show CDR1 as SGHAT and CDR2 as FQDESV (reference sequence). This CDR3 is CASSPTSGGSDTQYF. CDR3 nucleotides: TGTGCCAGCAGCCCGACTAGCGGGGGGTCAGATACGCAGTATTTT.

This rearrangement joins TRBV2 to TRBJ2-1, with D possibly TRBD2 on 5 matching bases. The V end was cut by 4 bases, the J end by 5 bases, with 9 bases between. Germline CDR1 SNHLY, CDR2 FYNNEI. The CDR3 runs to 13 residues. The CDR3 region is CASSAGWDNEQFF. The CDR3 DNA reads as TGTGCCAGCAGTGCGGGATGGGACAATGAGCAGTTCTTC.

The V gene is TRBV10-2, the J gene TRBJ1-1; tentatively, D is TRBD1 (5 bases). This CDR3 has 16 amino acids. Germline loops: CDR1 WSHSY, CDR2 SAAADI. Deletions cut 0 bases from V and 0 bases from J, with 11 bases between. The CDR3 loop is CASSESRGGVNTEAFF. In DNA, the CDR3 is TGCGCCAGCAGTGAGTCAAGGGGCGGTGTGAACACTGAAGCTTTCTTT.

The chain links TRBV18 to TRBJ1-5; D is unclear. The CDR3 has 13 residues. V was pared by 6 bases and J by 0 bases, with 6 bases between. CDR1 and CDR2 from the germline V gene are KGHSH and LQKENI. The CDR3 spells CASSGDSNQPQHF. In nucleotides, the CDR3 is TGTGCCAGCTCTGGAGATAGCAATCAGCCCCAGCATTTT.

The chain couples TRBV3-1 (or the pseudogene TRBV3-2) to TRBJ1-6; D unclear. This CDR3 is built from 16 residues. Trimming pared 2 bases from V and 1 base from J, leaving 9 bases between. The germline V gene has CDR1 LGHDT and CDR2 YNNKEL (reference sequence). In nucleotides, the CDR3 is TGTGCCAGCAGCCAATGGACCGGGTCCTATAATTCACCCCTCCACTTT. This translates into CASSQWTGSYNSPLHF.

As regards this clone: At one end, the junction sequence differs from germline, possibly due to a read error. The V call is TRBV12-3 or TRBV12-4, the J call TRBJ1-6, with D unresolved. CDR3 size: 13 residues. The CDR3 DNA follows: TGTGCCATCCCGAGGATGGGGAATTTACCCCTCCACTTT. It yields the protein CAIPRMGNLPLHF.

This chain connects TRBV7-9 to TRBJ1-1; TRBD1 matches 11 bases. The CDR3 contains 15 residues. V dropped 4 bases and J dropped 5; count of bases not matched to a gene: 6. CDR1 is SEHNR, CDR2 FQNEAQ, per germline (reference sequence). For the CDR3, the DNA is TGTGCCAGCAGCTCCGGGACAGGGGGATGGACTGAAGCTTTCTTT. Residues: CASSSGTGGWTEAFF. The full variable domain, with the rest looked up from reference TRBV7-9 and TRBJ1-1, is DTGVSQNPRHKITKRGQNVTFRCDPISEHNRLYWYRQTLGQGPEFLTYFQNEAQLEKSRLLSDRFSAERPKGSFSTLEIQRTEQGDSAMYLCASSSGTGGWTEAFFGQGTRLTVV.

The chain recombines TRBV5-1 with TRBJ2-3; 14 bases are shared with TRBD2. The CDR3 is 20 residues long. J was trimmed by 2 bases and V by 3 bases; bases with no gene match: 14. Germline V gene sequence: CDR1 SGHRS, CDR2 YFSETQ. DNA for the CDR3: TGCGCCAGCAGCTCTCGCCGGCTCGGGACTAGCGGGAGAATCACAGATACGCAGTATTTT. Its protein product is CASSSRRLGTSGRITDTQYF.

The rearrangement uses TRBV5-1 and TRBJ1-4; D is perhaps TRBD1 (6 bases). With 2 bases removed from V and 6 bases from J, the gap between germline ends came to 11 bases. CDR1 is SGHRS and CDR2 is YFSETQ in the germline V gene. CDR3 length: 14 amino acids. CDR3 amino acids: CASSFQGMDEKLFF. DNA of the CDR3: TGCGCCAGCAGCTTCCAGGGGATGGATGAAAAACTGTTTTTT. Full variable domain (rest looked up from reference TRBV5-1 and TRBJ1-4): KAGVTQTPRYLIKTRGQQVTLSCSPISGHRSVSWYQQTPGQGLQFLFEYFSETQRNKGNFPGRFSGRQFSNSRSEMNVSTLELGDSALYLCASSFQGMDEKLFFGSGTQLSVL.

The chain joins TRBV29-1 to TRBJ2-4, with D uncertain. The V end was cut by 7 bases, the J end by 1 base, with 8 bases between. The CDR3 is made up of 12 amino acids. The germline gives CDR1 SQVTM, CDR2 ANQGSEA. The CDR3 nucleotides read TGCAGCGCCCTGGGGGCCAAAAACATTCAGTACTTC. Encoded protein: CSALGAKNIQYF. Using reference TRBV29-1 and TRBJ2-4 for the parts outside the CDR3, the full variable domain is SAVISQKPSRDICQRGTSLTIQCQVDSQVTMMFWYRQQPGQSLTLIATANQGSEATYESGFVIDKFPISRPNLTFSTLTVSNMSPEDSSIYLCSALGAKNIQYFGAGTRLSVL.

The chain carries TRBV12-3 or TRBV12-4 and TRBJ2-3; 8 bases are a match to TRBD2. The length of the CDR3 is 13 residues. Trimming cost V 11 bases and J 1 base; bases outside gene matches: 5. CDR3 DNA sequence: TGTGCCTCACTGCGGGGGGGCACAGATACGCAGTATTTT. Translated: CASLRGGTDTQYF.

The chain uses TRBV5-5 and TRBJ1-1; 11 bases are shared with TRBD1. Germline V gene sequence: CDR1 SGHKS, CDR2 YYEKEE (reference sequence). The trim removed 3 bases at V and 4 bases at J, leaving 2 bases unmatched. The CDR3 has 14 amino acids. CDR3 coding DNA: TGTGCCAGCAGCTCCGGGACAGGGGGCACTGAAGCTTTCTTT. The encoded protein is CASSSGTGGTEAFF. The variable domain in full, with the rest retrieved from reference TRBV5-5 and TRBJ1-1, is DAGVTQSPTHLIKTRGQQVTLRCSPISGHKSVSWYQQVLGQGPQFIFQYYEKEERGRGNFPDRFSARQFPNYSSELNVNALLLGDSALYLCASSSGTGGTEAFFGQGTRLTVV.

V and J are TRBV5-1 and TRBJ2-7, with 7 bases aligning to TRBD1. Germline V gene lookup returns CDR1 SGHRS and CDR2 YFSETQ. Trimming took 3 bases from V and 6 from J; bases not matched to a gene: 6. This CDR3 contains 13 residues. CDR3 bases: TGCGCCAGCAGCTCGGGACAGAATCGCGAGCAGTACTTC. The encoded protein is CASSSGQNREQYF.

This chain connects TRBV7-9 to TRBJ1-2, with TRBD1 as a possible D gene (5 bases). V was pared by 4 bases and J by 6 bases, with 21 bases between. CDR3 length equals 16 residues. Germline CDR1 is SEHNR and CDR2 is FQNEAQ (reference sequence). CDR3 region: CASSSQAPKGKDGYTF. The DNA for the CDR3 is TGTGCCAGCAGCTCTCAGGCCCCGAAGGGGAAGGATGGCTACACCTTC.

The V gene is TRBV12-3 or TRBV12-4, the J gene TRBJ2-7; D uncertain. The CDR3 runs 12 residues. Trimming shortened V by 1 base and J by 3 bases, and 4 bases separated the two germline ends. Written as DNA, the CDR3 is TGTGCCAGCAGTTTAGAAGTCTACGAGCAGTACTTC. Encoded protein: CASSLEVYEQYF.

The chain recombines TRBV19 with TRBJ1-4; D unclear. Trimming took 6 bases from V and 3 from J, leaving 11 bases between them. CDR1 LNHDA and CDR2 SQIVND come from the germline V gene (reference sequence). This CDR3 is 14 amino acids long. This chain's CDR3 is CASRGMTANEKLFF. The CDR3 nucleotides are TGTGCCAGTAGGGGGATGACGGCTAATGAAAAACTGTTTTTT.

The chain combines TRBV9 with TRBJ2-7; tentatively, D is TRBD1 (6 bases). The germline CDR1 and CDR2 sequences are SGDLS and YYNGEE. This CDR3 has 15 amino acids. Trimming removed 0 bases from V and 0 bases from J, with 10 bases in between. CDR3 nucleotide sequence: TGTGCCAGCAGCGTAGGGGACACCCCCTCCTACGAGCAGTACTTC. Translated: CASSVGDTPSYEQYF.